The 15 T cell receptor beta chains below all came from one sample that was sequenced in a study of blood T cell repertoires in COVID-19 (dated by TCRdb to the early 2020s). Library creation used the immunoSEQ multiplex PCR assay. The table comes from immuneACCESS by way of TCRdb, which keeps in-frame sequences with V and J called. Part of the clones is missing from these tables; in studies checked, under half for an unresolved V gene and the rest for unknown reasons. The sample table shows under 200,000 clones, and about four fifths are seen once. Over 10% of the sample lies in the top ten. The sample was peripheral blood. Receptors were obtained from a man in his 70s who had recovered from COVID-19.

The chain links TRBV5-1 to TRBJ1-4, with D unclear. CDR1 is SGHRS and CDR2 is YFSETQ in the germline V gene. V was clipped by 0 bases and J by 4 bases, with 13 bases between them. The CDR3 is made up of 16 amino acids. The CDR3 protein is CASSLGDLRDNEKLFF. DNA for the CDR3: TGCGCCAGCAGCTTGGGCGACTTGAGGGATAATGAAAAACTGTTTTTT.

J is TRBJ2-7 and V is TRBV14; 10 bases fit TRBD2. The CDR3 loop spans 16 amino acids. Germline loops: CDR1 SGHDN, CDR2 FVKESK. The V segment lost 0 bases and the J segment 0 bases; nucleotides outside the gene matches: 2. The CDR3 nucleotides read TGTGCCAGCAGCCAAGATCGGACTAGCGGCTCCTACGAGCAGTACTTC. Amino acid sequence: CASSQDRTSGSYEQYF.

Only one count was recorded for this clone. This chain uses TRBV11-2 with TRBJ2-3, with 7 bases that match TRBD2. CDR3 length: 15 residues. Trimming cost V 4 bases and J 1 base; bases outside gene matches: 5. Germline lookup yields CDR1 SGHAT and CDR2 FQNNGV. CDR3 sequence reads: CASSSGRVGTDTQYF. CDR3 DNA: TGTGCCAGCAGCTCAGGGAGGGTAGGCACAGATACGCAGTATTTT.

The gene calls are TRBV18 and TRBJ2-3; 7 positions match TRBD2. This CDR3 contains 14 residues. Germline V CDR1 and CDR2: KGHSH, LQKENI. With 6 bases clipped from V and 2 bases from J, the junction kept 5 bases outside the gene matches. The CDR3: CASSTLADTDTQYF. The DNA of the CDR3 is TGTGCCAGCTCCACCCTAGCGGACACAGATACGCAGTATTTT.

The chain uses TRBV6-5 and TRBJ1-6; 10 bases fit TRBD1. V trimming: 2 bases; J trimming: 6 bases; junction bases outside the gene matches: 1. Germline CDR1 reads MNHEY; CDR2 reads SVGAGI. This CDR3 is 15 amino acids long. CDR3 coding DNA: TGTGCCAGCAGTTACGGGACAGGGGTTAATTCACCCCTCCACTTT. Encoded protein: CASSYGTGVNSPLHF.

This chain links TRBV7-9 with TRBJ1-1; 9 nucleotides match TRBD1. Germline CDR1 reads SEHNR; CDR2 reads FQNEAQ (reference sequence). There are 16 residues in the CDR3. V shed 5 bases and J 4 bases; nucleotides not matched to a gene: 11. The CDR3 nucleotides are TGTGCCAGCAGCGCGCGGGACAGGGTAGGGGGCACTGAAGCTTTCTTT. It translates to CASSARDRVGGTEAFF.

The chain is built from TRBV27 and TRBJ2-7; 15 bases are a match to TRBD2. The CDR3 sequence is 19 residues long. Per the germline V gene, CDR1 is MNHEY and CDR2 is SMNVEV (reference sequence). Germline trimming cut 4 bases from V and 3 bases from J; bases unmatched to any gene: 13. CDR3 sequence reads: CASSSFGGGLAGGIYEQYF. Here the CDR3 DNA reads TGTGCCAGCAGTTCCTTTGGGGGGGGACTAGCGGGAGGTATCTACGAGCAGTACTTC.

In its sample, this clone is medium-sized (0.01 to 0.1%). The junction departs from the called germline gene at one end, perhaps through a read error. This sequence joins TRBV7-9 and TRBJ2-7; D is ambiguous. The CDR3 consists of 14 residues. CDR1 is SEHNR and CDR2 is FQNEAQ in the germline V gene (reference sequence). The CDR3 DNA follows: TGTGCCAGCATGGGCCCCCCCGATACCCACGGCCCCCACTTC. Its translation is CASMGPPDTHGPHF.

This CDR3 reads CASSSGVYEQYF. For the CDR3, the DNA is TGTGCCAGCAGCTCGGGGGTATACGAGCAGTACTTC. The chain combines TRBV12-3 or TRBV12-4 with TRBJ2-7; D may be TRBD2 (6 bases). The length of the CDR3 is 12 residues. The V end was cut by 6 bases, the J end by 4 bases, with 10 bases between.

J is TRBJ1-1 and V is TRBV21-1; the table's TRBD1 call for D was not verified on the DNA. TRBV21-1 is a documented pseudogene. This CDR3 has 13 amino acids. The DNA for the CDR3 is TGTGCCGGTTTTTTGACAGGGAACACTGAAGCTTTCTTT. It yields the protein CAGFLTGNTEAFF.

This clone was seen once. The chain uses TRBV3-1 (or the pseudogene TRBV3-2) and TRBJ2-1; the match to TRBD2 covers 11 bases. Germline-derived CDR1 and CDR2 are LGHDT and YNNKEL (reference sequence). The CDR3 length is 16 residues. The trim removed 2 bases at V and 5 bases at J, leaving 5 bases unmatched. CDR3 protein: CASSQLTSGANNEQFF. CDR3 bases: TGTGCCAGCAGCCAATTGACTAGCGGGGCAAACAATGAGCAGTTCTTC.

The chain carries TRBV19 and TRBJ2-5; a weak D match, TRBD1 (6 bases). This CDR3 is 14 amino acids long. Trimming shortened V by 5 bases and J by 2 bases, and 12 bases separated the two germline ends. CDR1 is LNHDA and CDR2 is SQIVND in the germline V gene (reference sequence). The CDR3, as DNA: TGTGCCAGTAGTTTCCGGACAGAACAAGAGACCCAGTACTTC. Its protein is CASSFRTEQETQYF.

The rearrangement links TRBV5-1 to TRBJ1-2; 9 bases are shared with TRBD1. CDR3 size: 14 residues. With V trimmed by 4 bases and J by 8 bases, 9 bases remained unmatched. The germline V gene has CDR1 SGHRS and CDR2 YFSETQ. In DNA, the CDR3 is TGCGCCAGCAGCGCCCTGACAGGGGGAAAGGGCTACACCTTC. Its translation is CASSALTGGKGYTF.

V and J are TRBV5-8 and TRBJ2-5, with 11 bases fitting TRBD2. In germline, CDR1 is SGHTS, CDR2 YDEGEE. The CDR3 extends over 16 amino acids. The ends lost 5 bases at V and 3 bases at J; junction bases unmatched: 9. The CDR3 loop is CASSGGLAVEKETQYF. CDR3 sequence (DNA): TGTGCCAGCAGTGGGGGACTAGCGGTAGAGAAAGAGACCCAGTACTTC. The entire variable domain, with the rest obtained from reference TRBV5-8 and TRBJ2-5, is as follows: EAGVTQSPTHLIKTRGQQATLRCSPISGHTSVYWYQQALGLGLQFLLWYDEGEERNRGNFPPRFSGRQFPNYSSELNVNALELEDSALYLCASSGGLAVEKETQYFGPGTRLLVL.

V usage is TRBV12-3 or TRBV12-4 and J usage is TRBJ1-6; no clear D gene. This CDR3 spans 11 amino acids. V lost 8 bases to trimming and J lost 7 bases, with 6 bases between them. The CDR3 DNA sequence: TGTGCCAGCGGCACCAATTCACCCCTCCACTTT. Translating it yields CASGTNSPLHF.